Listed below are T cell receptor beta chains from one sample, sequenced in a study of sequential checkpoint blockade in melanoma. Produced via immunoSEQ multiplex PCR; TCRdb's table is partial and in-frame only. The repertoire holds 830 or so clones, roughly a fifth seen once, with 10% in the top ten. This specimen was tumor tissue (inferred from file names), taken from a patient given nivolumab and ipilimumab in sequence. The receptors originated from a human donor with melanoma. The CDR3 runs from the conserved cysteine through the conserved F or W. Fields, in order: clone size, D gene, J gene, V gene, CDR3 protein, CDR3 DNA. The D gene is left open where the match is weak. Clone size appears in some rows only: once, few, many, or a class for an expanded clone.

>-|-|TRBJ1-5|TRBV19
CASSKDGNQPQHF
TGTGCCAGTAGTAAGGACGGAAATCAGCCCCAGCATTTT
>medium-sized|TRBD2|TRBJ2-7|TRBV23-1
CASSQDGLAGRSYEQYF
TGCGCCAGCAGCCAAGACGGACTAGCGGGGAGATCCTACGAGCAGTACTTC
>few|-|TRBJ1-4|TRBV10-3
CAISESREPGEKLFF
TGTGCCATCAGTGAGTCTCGGGAACCAGGTGAAAAACTGTTTTTT
>few|TRBD1|TRBJ1-4|TRBV30
CAWRMTGIREKLFF
TGTGCCTGGAGGATGACAGGGATTAGGGAAAAACTGTTTTTT
>medium-sized|TRBD1|TRBJ2-7|TRBV11-3
CASSLDRGFSYEQYF
TGTGCCAGCAGCCTGGACAGGGGGTTCTCCTACGAGCAGTACTTC
>large|TRBD2|TRBJ2-1|TRBV11-3
CASRRGTSGTSYNEQFF
TGTGCCAGCAGACGTGGGACTAGCGGTACCTCCTACAATGAGCAGTTCTTC
>-|-|TRBJ2-7|TRBV19
CASSHQPSYEQYF
TGTGCCAGTAGTCACCAGCCATCCTACGAGCAGTACTTC
>medium-sized|-|TRBJ1-1|TRBV23-1
CASSPDQGREAFF
TGCGCCAGCAGCCCGGACCAGGGGAGGGAAGCTTTCTTT
>large|-|TRBJ1-3|TRBV11-3
CASSLGQYSGNTIYF
TGTGCCAGCAGCTTGGGGCAGTACTCTGGAAACACCATATATTTT
>few|-|TRBJ1-1|TRBV6-8
CASSYKGYTEAFF
TGTGCCAGCAGTTACAAGGGGTACACTGAAGCTTTCTTT
>-|-|TRBJ2-1|TRBV11-3
CASSYDPTDVSSYNEQFF
TGTGCCAGCAGCTACGACCCTACCGATGTAAGCTCCTACAATGAGCAGTTCTTC
>-|-|TRBJ2-5|TRBV19
CASSKGVPKETQYF
TGTGCCAGTAGTAAGGGAGTCCCCAAAGAGACCCAGTACTTC
>few|TRBD1|TRBJ2-7|TRBV5-1
CASSPGTGAQVYEQYF
TGCGCCAGCAGCCCTGGGACAGGGGCCCAGGTTTACGAGCAGTACTTC
>-|-|TRBJ1-1|TRBV19
CASSIGQQIGLNTEAFF
TGTGCCAGTAGTATTGGGCAACAGATCGGGCTGAACACTGAAGCTTTCTTT
>few|-|TRBJ2-1|TRBV6-8
CASSYMGVGKEQFF
TGTGCCAGCAGTTACATGGGGGTCGGGAAAGAGCAGTTCTTC
>-|-|TRBJ1-2|TRBV4-1
CASSLSIANYGYTF
TGCGCCAGCAGCCTTTCTATAGCTAACTATGGCTACACCTTC
>-|-|TRBJ2-2|TRBV6-8
CASTWGGPRTGELFF
TGTGCCAGCACCTGGGGGGGGCCTCGAACCGGGGAGCTGTTTTTT
>-|TRBD2|TRBJ2-1|TRBV30
CAWSVRGLDSYNEQFF
TGTGCCTGGAGTGTACGAGGACTAGATTCCTACAATGAGCAGTTCTTC
>medium-sized|-|TRBJ1-2|TRBV7-4
CASSSRAVHGYTF
TGTGCCAGCAGCTCCCGGGCCGTTCATGGCTACACCTTC
>large|TRBD2|TRBJ2-1|TRBV6-1
CASSEEGSGADEQFF
TGTGCCAGCAGTGAAGAGGGTAGCGGGGCGGATGAGCAGTTCTTC
>-|-|TRBJ2-1|TRBV6-8
CASSYSGGASNEQFF
TGTGCCAGCAGTTACTCTGGCGGGGCCTCTAATGAGCAGTTCTTC
>few|-|TRBJ1-5|TRBV6-8
CASSYSARRGISNQPQHF
TGTGCCAGCAGTTACTCGGCCCGGAGGGGTATTAGCAATCAGCCCCAGCATTTT
>medium-sized|TRBD1|TRBJ2-1|TRBV11-3
CASSQGQYSGEQFF
TGTGCCAGCAGCCAGGGACAGTATTCGGGTGAGCAGTTCTTC
>-|TRBD1|TRBJ1-5|TRBV19
CASSHRGRNQPQHF
TGTGCCAGTAGTCACAGGGGAAGAAACCAGCCCCAGCATTTT
>few|TRBD2|TRBJ2-1|TRBV11-3
CASSLGGSSYNEQFF
TGTGCCAGCAGCTTAGGCGGGAGCTCCTACAATGAGCAGTTCTTC
>large|-|TRBJ1-6|TRBV23-1
CATRERFSSYNSPLHF
TGCGCCACCAGGGAACGGTTCAGCTCCTATAATTCACCCCTCCACTTT
>medium-sized|-|TRBJ2-6|TRBV11-3
CASSLGNSGANVLTF
TGTGCCAGCAGCTTGGGAAACTCTGGGGCCAACGTCCTGACTTTC
>-|-|TRBJ1-2|TRBV19
CASSISGTYGYTF
TGTGCCAGTAGTATCTCCGGGACTTATGGCTACACCTTC
>-|-|TRBJ1-4|TRBV30
CAWSESPLNEKLFF
TGTGCCTGGAGTGAATCACCGCTTAATGAAAAACTGTTTTTT
>few|TRBD2|TRBJ2-1|TRBV19
CASSIARPSGVVNEQFF
TGTGCCAGTAGTATTGCCCGCCCTAGCGGAGTAGTTAATGAGCAGTTCTTC
>-|TRBD1|TRBJ1-2|TRBV30
CAWRAGTGRNYGYTF
TGTGCCTGGAGAGCCGGGACAGGGCGCAACTATGGCTACACCTTC
>medium-sized|TRBD2|TRBJ2-3|TRBV11-3
CASSPGLGLTDTQYF
TGTGCCAGCAGCCCAGGACTAGGACTCACAGATACGCAGTATTTT
>-|-|TRBJ1-5|TRBV6-8
CASRQDLAHNQPQHF
TGTGCCAGCAGGCAGGACCTTGCCCACAATCAGCCCCAGCATTTT